The next 14 T cell receptor beta chains were all read from a single sample in a study of cytomegalovirus exposure and HLA in healthy donors. With 60 Vbeta and 13 Jbeta primers, the PCR was carried out. Data came from immunoSEQ multiplex PCR; TCRdb stores just in-frame clones and leaves some out. The sample has 100,000 to 150,000 clones; just under 80% are singletons. Sample: PBMCs. These TCRs come from a woman under 30 in good health and CMV-seronegative.

The chain employs TRBV7-6 and TRBJ2-7; TRBD1 is a possible D gene (6 bases). This CDR3 comprises 13 residues. Trimming removed 4 bases from V and 4 bases from J, with 11 bases in between. The V gene's germline CDR1 is SGHVS and CDR2 FNYEAQ. As DNA, the CDR3 is TGTGCCAGCAGCTCTTATAGGGGGTACGAGCAGTACTTC. Residues: CASSSYRGYEQYF.

This chain uses TRBV6-5 with TRBJ1-5; maybe TRBD1 (6 bases). Per the germline V gene, CDR1 is MNHEY and CDR2 is SVGAGI. The CDR3 loop spans 14 amino acids. Deletions cut 6 bases from V and 4 bases from J, with 13 bases between. The CDR3 region is CASSLGTTNQPQHF. In nucleotides, the CDR3 is TGTGCCAGCAGCCTCGGGACAACGAATCAGCCCCAGCATTTT.

The V call is TRBV27, the J call TRBJ1-1; the D gene is possibly TRBD1 (6 bases). Trimming took off 1 base at V and 0 bases at J, with 27 bases between the two ends. Germline lookup yields CDR1 MNHEY and CDR2 SMNVEV (reference sequence). The CDR3 runs 21 residues. This CDR3 is CASSLFPGQKNRFYMNTEAFF. DNA for the CDR3: TGTGCCAGCAGTTTATTTCCCGGACAGAAAAACCGATTCTACATGAACACTGAAGCTTTCTTT.

The J gene is TRBJ1-5, the V gene TRBV27; maybe TRBD1 (6 bases). V lost 5 bases and J 0 bases, leaving 11 bases between the germline ends. The CDR3 is 15 amino acids. Germline assignment: CDR1 MNHEY and CDR2 SMNVEV (reference sequence). The CDR3: CASSIGQTSNQPQHF. The CDR3 DNA reads TGTGCCAGCAGTATCGGACAGACTAGCAATCAGCCCCAGCATTTT.

The chain is built from TRBV7-9 and TRBJ1-4; 8 bases agree with TRBD1. In germline, CDR1 is SEHNR, CDR2 FQNEAQ (reference sequence). CDR3 length: 17 residues. V lost 5 bases, J lost 2 bases, and 10 bases stayed unmatched. CDR3 nucleotides: TGTGCCAGCAGCCCCCCCTTCCGGACAGGGACTAATGAAAAACTGTTTTTT. Protein: CASSPPFRTGTNEKLFF.

The gene calls are TRBV5-1 and TRBJ2-7; 13 nucleotides agree with TRBD2. CDR1 is SGHRS, CDR2 YFSETQ, per germline. J gave up 6 bases and V 4 bases, and 13 bases lay outside the gene matches. CDR3 size: 17 residues. CDR3 in amino acids: CASSLSVGTSGIGEQYF. DNA of the CDR3: TGCGCCAGCAGCCTATCAGTCGGGACTAGCGGGATAGGCGAGCAGTACTTC.

This sequence joins TRBV18 and TRBJ2-5, with D unclear. The CDR3 sequence is 13 residues long. CDR1 KGHSH and CDR2 LQKENI come from the germline V gene. V lost 8 bases and J 5 bases, leaving 15 bases between the germline ends. The CDR3 nucleotides read TGTGCCAGCGCCGACGTAGCTTTCGAGACCCAGTACTTC. Protein product: CASADVAFETQYF.

Here the CDR3 reads CASSLAPYNEQFF. The CDR3 coding sequence is TGTGCCAGCAGTCTAGCCCCCTACAATGAGCAGTTCTTC. This chain uses TRBV6-5 with TRBJ2-1, with D perhaps matching TRBD2 (5 bases). CDR1 MNHEY and CDR2 SVGAGI come from the germline V gene. V shed 5 bases and J shed 2 bases, with 7 bases lying between them. CDR3 length: 13 amino acids.

V is TRBV27 and J is TRBJ2-5, with 11 bases lining up with TRBD2. TRBJ2-7 explains the end of the DNA better; the J call may be wrong. Germline CDR1 MNHEY, CDR2 SMNVEV (reference sequence). This CDR3 is built from 15 residues. The CDR3 DNA follows: TGTGCCAGCAGTCCACTAGCGGGGGACTCCTACGAGCAGTACTTC. Amino acid sequence: CASSPLAGDSYEQYF.

The chain carries TRBV20-1 and TRBJ2-7; possibly TRBD2 for D (5 bases). Trimming cost V 4 bases and J 1 base, with 5 bases left between them. Germline CDR1 reads DFQATT; CDR2 reads SNEGSKA (reference sequence). This CDR3 comprises 11 residues. The CDR3 here is CSATGSYEQYF. The CDR3 DNA reads TGCAGTGCTACGGGATCCTACGAGCAGTACTTC.

V usage is TRBV6-1 and J usage is TRBJ1-4; D not resolved. V was cut by 2 bases and J by 8 bases, with 12 bases left in between. In germline, CDR1 is MNHNS, CDR2 SASEGT. The CDR3 covers 14 residues. CDR3 loop: CASSEWSVSEKLFF. The DNA for the CDR3 is TGTGCCAGCAGTGAATGGAGCGTGAGCGAAAAACTGTTTTTT.

The V call is TRBV12-5, the J call TRBJ1-1, with 7 positions matching TRBD1. CDR1 and CDR2 from the germline V gene are LGHNT and FRNRAP. Germline trimming cut 7 bases from V and 2 bases from J; bases unmatched to any gene: 4. The length of the CDR3 is 13 residues. The CDR3 nucleotides read TGTGCTAGTGTCCAGGGGGTTAACACTGAAGCTTTCTTT. Translated: CASVQGVNTEAFF.

The chain uses TRBV5-1 and TRBJ1-2; TRBD1 matches at 9 bases. The CDR3 is made up of 15 amino acids. Germline values: CDR1 SGHRS, CDR2 YFSETQ. The junction had 6 bases not matched to a gene; V was cut back by 4 bases and J by 2 bases. The CDR3 sequence: CASSRGDRANYGYTF. Written as DNA, the CDR3 is TGCGCCAGCAGCCGGGGGGACAGGGCAAACTATGGCTACACCTTC.

The V and J genes are TRBV5-6 and TRBJ1-4; D might be TRBD1 (6 bases). V lost 3 bases, J lost 5 bases, and 14 bases lay in between. The CDR3 contains 15 residues. Germline-derived CDR1 and CDR2 are SGHDT and YYEEEE. The CDR3 DNA is TGTGCCAGCAGCTGGTTACAGGGTTCAAATGAAAAACTGTTTTTT. Translation: CASSWLQGSNEKLFF.